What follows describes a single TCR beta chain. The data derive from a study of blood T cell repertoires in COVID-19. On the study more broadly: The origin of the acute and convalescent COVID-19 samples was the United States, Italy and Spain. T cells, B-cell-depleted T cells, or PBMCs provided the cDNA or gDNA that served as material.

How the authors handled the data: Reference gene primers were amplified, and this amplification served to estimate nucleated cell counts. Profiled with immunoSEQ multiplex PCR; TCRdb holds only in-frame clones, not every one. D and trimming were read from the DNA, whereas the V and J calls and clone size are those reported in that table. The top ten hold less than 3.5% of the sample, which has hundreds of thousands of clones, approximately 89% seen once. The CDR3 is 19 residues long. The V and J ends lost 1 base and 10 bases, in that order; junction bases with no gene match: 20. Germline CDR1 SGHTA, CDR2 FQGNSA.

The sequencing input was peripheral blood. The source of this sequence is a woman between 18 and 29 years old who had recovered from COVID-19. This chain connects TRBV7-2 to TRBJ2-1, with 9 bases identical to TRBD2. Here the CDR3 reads CASSLDPPYYLREGPEQFF. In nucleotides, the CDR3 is TGTGCCAGCAGCTTAGACCCACCCTACTATTTGCGGGAGGGCCCAGAGCAGTTCTTC.